Sequencing of this T cell receptor (beta chain) was carried out in a study of cytomegalovirus exposure and HLA in healthy donors. The protocol was immunoSEQ multiplex PCR, while the TCRdb copy is restricted to in-frame clones and leaves out a portion. The sample consists of 35,000 to 40,000 clones, around 93% of them appearing once. Notes on the study in general: The classifier reportedly diagnosed cytomegalovirus status with high specificity and sensitivity. A subsequent analysis found that TCR clusters from the first cohort also tended to co-occur in the 120 or so validation repertoires, with about 94% of cluster scores above 0. The authors confirmed in vitro that three CMV-associated chains were specific for CMV antigens.

Germline values: CDR1 ENHRY, CDR2 SYGVKD. V was clipped by 11 bases and J by 5 bases; unmatched bases: 11. CDR3 length: 14 residues. With respect to this clone: The antigen is unknown.

The study drew the donors from its approximately 110-subject validation cohort, separate from the 666-subject first cohort. The genes are TRBV10-3 and TRBJ2-1, with TRBD2 identical over 8 bases. The sample consisted of PBMCs. The clonotype was recovered from a man aged 18 to 29 in good health and CMV-seronegative. CDR3 DNA sequence: TGTGCCGTTTTAAGCGGGGGTGGTGACAATGAGCAGTTCTTC. It translates to CAVLSGGGDNEQFF.